The 4 T cell receptor beta chains below all came from one sample that was sequenced in a study of T cells in women clearing cervical HPV infection. The repertoire was sequenced with immunoSEQ multiplex PCR; TCRdb's copy has only in-frame clones and lacks some. The sample includes about 46,000 clones. Sample: blood buffy coat. The receptors here all came from a woman between 18 and 75 years old with a cervical HPV16 infection that either progressed to CIN3+ or cleared (not recorded which).

On this clone itself: From the germline J gene comes the end of the CDR3, since the read stops 3 residues before it. This chain links TRBV30 with TRBJ1-6; the D gene is possibly TRBD1 (5 bases). The V end lost 1 base, the J end lost 6 bases, and 10 bases lay between the germline ends. The CDR3 is made up of 14 amino acids. Per germline, CDR1 GTSNPN and CDR2 SVGIG (reference sequence). The DNA read from the CDR3 is TGTGCCTGGAGTGGACAGCTAATTAATTCACCC. It translates to CAWSGQLINSP. The whole CDR3 protein reads CAWSGQLINSPLHF.

A word on this clone: At one boundary the junction diverges from the germline segment, which might be a read error. The read ends 3 residues shy of where the CDR3 ends; the end is completed using the germline J gene. This chain connects TRBV7-7 to TRBJ2-1, with D perhaps TRBD2 (6 bases). The V gene's germline CDR1 is SSHAT and CDR2 FNYEAQ (reference sequence). The CDR3 totals 15 residues. CDR3 region: CASSRDFSSYNEQFF. CDR3 DNA, as far as it was read: TGTGCTAGCAGCCGGGACTTTTCCTCCTACAATGAG.

Note on this clone: Read data end 3 residues before the CDR3 end; the end is taken from the germline J gene. V usage is TRBV11-1 and J usage is TRBJ1-1; weak D call: TRBD1 (5 bases). Trimming stripped 8 bases from V and 6 bases from J, with 16 bases between. Germline V CDR1 and CDR2: SGHAT, FQDESV (reference sequence). This CDR3 is 13 amino acids long. The CDR3 spells CASLLGRGAEAFF. The DNA read from the CDR3 is TGTGCCAGCCTGTTAGGGAGGGGCGCTGAA.

A word on this clone: The missing CDR3 end, 3 residues past where the read stops, is filled in from the germline J gene. This rearrangement joins TRBV2 to TRBJ2-7, with D maybe TRBD2 (6 bases). The germline CDR1 and CDR2 sequences are SNHLY and FYNNEI. V lost 6 bases to trimming and J lost 5 bases, with 17 bases between them. The CDR3 sequence is 14 residues long. The CDR3 DNA, read in part, is TGTGCCAGCAGGGGGGGTGGGGCTTTCAACGAG. This encodes CASRGGGAFNE. Given in full, the CDR3 is CASRGGGAFNEQYF.